The rows below give T cell receptor beta chains drawn from one sample of a study of cytotoxic CD8 clonotypes in ibrutinib-treated CLL. Sequencing used immunoSEQ multiplex PCR; TCRdb keeps in-frame clones, though not all of them. The data show approximately 170,000 clones, around nine tenths seen once. This specimen consisted of PBMCs, obtained at disease progression, from a patient treated with ibrutinib. The receptors shown here come from a human donor with chronic lymphocytic leukemia. Both conserved end residues are trimmed from each CDR3. A clone size is listed for some rows: how often the clone was seen (once, few, many), or a class if it is expanded.

size: -; V: TRBV6-1; CDR3: ASSLQGAYGYT
size: -; V: TRBV14; CDR3: ASSRGTAGQETQY
size: -; V: TRBV4-3; CDR3: ASSQSGGFNEKLF
size: -; V: TRBV2; CDR3: AIEGMSEKLF
size: -; V: TRBV7-9; CDR3: ASSSRGPQGFPYNEQF
size: -; V: TRBV6-5; CDR3: ASSPGTGKNEQF
size: few; V: TRBV5-1; CDR3: ASSLDRGTFGTGELF
size: -; V: TRBV4-3; CDR3: ASSQDDTTYEQY
size: -; V: TRBV9; CDR3: ASSDGTGGGHGYT
size: once; V: TRBV21-1; CDR3: ASSRGGTETLNTEAF
size: -; V: TRBV6-1; CDR3: ASSLNDRVGQPQH
size: -; V: TRBV9; CDR3: ASSVGDRNEKLF
size: -; V: TRBV4-2; CDR3: ASSQEARTAVATYEQY
size: -; V: TRBV11-3; CDR3: ASSLVVAGGYFEQF
size: -; V: TRBV27; CDR3: ASRELRLGVNEQF
size: -; V: TRBV6-6; CDR3: ASSYEATYEQY
size: once; V: TRBV19; CDR3: ASRVTGGNNQPQH
size: -; V: TRBV29-1; CDR3: SVAWFKTNEKLF
size: -; V: TRBV5-1; CDR3: ASSTRPVAGVTYNEQF
size: -; V: TRBV27; CDR3: ASSLSAVFGSYEQY
size: -; V: TRBV19; CDR3: ASSGRQGVHQPQH
size: -; V: TRBV20-1; CDR3: SARGRGVWV
size: -; V: TRBV30; CDR3: AWSDGTTIYNEQF
size: -; V: TRBV7-9; CDR3: ASRQSAGNNEQF
size: -; V: TRBV7-2; CDR3: ASSLRGGGNQPQH
size: -; V: TRBV29-1; CDR3: SGEFAYEQY
size: -; V: TRBV6-5; CDR3: ASREVTGELF
size: -; V: TRBV29-1; CDR3: SVGTGGEQF
size: -; V: TRBV6-5; CDR3: ASSPRTGSGNTIY
size: -; V: TRBV19; CDR3: ASSPLGASVGRNGYT
size: -; V: TRBV25-1; CDR3: ASSEPPAGNTDTQY
size: -; V: TRBV9; CDR3: ASSVESLTENEQF
size: -; V: TRBV5-5; CDR3: ASSLVTGADTQY
size: -; V: TRBV5-3; CDR3: ARSLSGTRLYNEQF
size: -; V: TRBV7-3; CDR3: ASSLTGSFGGDTGELF
size: -; V: TRBV19; CDR3: ASNRVRDLYGYT
size: -; V: TRBV6-1; CDR3: ASSGLAGPSSYEQY
size: -; V: TRBV5-1; CDR3: ASSLEVGIYEQY
size: -; V: TRBV12-5; CDR3: ASGFGPYEQY
size: -; V: TRBV30; CDR3: AWSNPRFYEKLF
size: -; V: TRBV5-1; CDR3: ASTPLGGGDEQY
size: -; V: TRBV28; CDR3: ASSLHRTRTTFSYNEQF
size: -; V: TRBV5-6; CDR3: ASSPSGQGARGYT
size: -; V: TRBV6-5; CDR3: ASSYLSVLDYGYT
size: -; V: TRBV6-1; CDR3: ASANVGGEMEQY
size: few; V: TRBV30; CDR3: AWRGGGSYEQY
size: -; V: TRBV12-5; CDR3: ASQGLTGGHRETQY
size: -; V: TRBV21-1; CDR3: ASSKGFTGQGAGKNIQY
size: -; V: TRBV10-3; CDR3: AISHVGRADTGELF
size: -; V: TRBV6-6; CDR3: ASEQGAYNEQF
size: -; V: TRBV28; CDR3: ATRFQGVTEAF
size: -; V: TRBV19; CDR3: ASSIGTGTINNYGYT
size: -; V: TRBV30; CDR3: AWTRTGGYGYT
size: few; V: TRBV19; CDR3: ASSMRTGGILSSNQPQH
size: -; V: TRBV7-8; CDR3: ASSLVSGGEYEQY